This is a list of T cell receptor beta chains from one sample in a study of PD-L1 blockade in urothelial cancer. The protocol was immunoSEQ multiplex PCR, while the TCRdb copy is restricted to in-frame clones and leaves out a portion. The sample has 23,000 or so clones; approximately 81% are singletons. Specimen: PBMCs, collected around atezolizumab (anti-PD-L1) treatment. These receptors were collected from a man aged 70-80 years with urothelial cancer. CDR3s include the opening cysteine and the closing phenylalanine or tryptophan. The order of the fields is V gene, J gene, D gene, clone size, CDR3 length, CDR3 protein, CDR3 DNA. The D gene is left open where the match is weak. Not all rows give a size; the values are once, few, many and, for expanded clones, a class.

TRBV4-3	TRBJ2-1	NA	NA	16	CASSQEERAPYNEQFF	TGCGCCAGCAGCCAAGAAGAGCGAGCCCCCTACAATGAGCAGTTCTTC
TRBV14	TRBJ2-1	TRBD2	NA	14	CASSQARLAPSQFF	TGTGCCAGCAGCCAAGCTAGACTAGCCCCCTCGCAGTTCTTC
TRBV18	TRBJ2-2	TRBD2	NA	17	CASSEGSGSAGTGELFF	TGTGCCAGCTCAGAAGGTAGCGGGAGTGCGGGCACCGGGGAGCTGTTTTTT
TRBV18	TRBJ1-2	NA	NA	16	CASSPRRGETLYGYTF	TGTGCCAGCTCACCCCGGAGGGGAGAAACCCTCTATGGCTACACCTTC
TRBV28	TRBJ1-1	NA	NA	13	CASTFGGWTEAFF	TGTGCCAGCACCTTCGGGGGGTGGACTGAAGCTTTCTTT
TRBV27	TRBJ2-3	NA	NA	14	CASSSPPVPDTQYF	TGTGCCAGCAGTAGCCCCCCGGTGCCAGATACGCAGTATTTT
TRBV11-3	TRBJ2-1	TRBD2	NA	15	CASSLSGGGYNEQFF	TGTGCCAGCAGCTTGAGCGGGGGAGGGTACAATGAGCAGTTCTTC
TRBV5-6	TRBJ2-5	NA	once	14	CASSLGQLGETQYF	TGTGCCAGCAGCCTTGGACAGCTAGGAGAGACCCAGTACTTC
TRBV4-3	TRBJ2-5	TRBD2	NA	16	CASSLTSGRPQETQYF	TGCGCCAGCAGCCTGACTAGCGGGAGGCCCCAAGAGACCCAGTACTTC
TRBV7-2	TRBJ1-5	NA	NA	15	CASSLWHNLNQPQHF	TGTGCCAGCAGCTTATGGCATAACCTCAATCAGCCCCAGCATTTT
TRBV7-2	TRBJ2-7	NA	few	13	CASSLAYSYEQYF	TGTGCCAGCAGCTTAGCGTACTCCTACGAGCAGTACTTC
TRBV11-2	TRBJ2-7	NA	NA	14	CASSLGQVAYEQYF	TGTGCCAGCAGCTTAGGACAGGTAGCCTACGAGCAGTACTTC
TRBV4-2	TRBJ1-1	TRBD1	few	13	CASSQGRDSEAFF	TGTGCCAGCAGCCAAGGCCGGGACAGTGAAGCTTTCTTT
TRBV5-1	TRBJ2-3	NA	NA	16	CASSLGLALSTDTQYF	TGCGCCAGCAGCTTGGGCCTAGCACTAAGCACAGATACGCAGTATTTT
TRBV5-5	TRBJ2-1	NA	NA	16	CASSLIFGSTGNEQFF	TGTGCCAGCAGCTTGATCTTTGGGTCGACAGGCAATGAGCAGTTCTTC
TRBV28	TRBJ2-2	TRBD1	NA	14	CASSLDRGTGELFF	TGTGCCAGCAGTTTAGACAGGGGAACCGGGGAGCTGTTTTTT
TRBV4-3	TRBJ1-3	NA	NA	17	CASSQDPPGNSGNTIYF	TGCGCCAGCAGCCAAGACCCACCGGGGAACTCTGGAAACACCATATATTTT
TRBV4-3	TRBJ2-7	NA	NA	15	CASSQGSTASYEQYF	TGCGCCAGCAGCCAAGGGTCAACAGCCTCCTACGAGCAGTACTTC
TRBV27	TRBJ2-1	TRBD2	NA	15	CASSLGLAGSNEQFF	TGTGCCAGCAGTTTAGGTTTAGCGGGATCTAATGAGCAGTTCTTC
TRBV19	TRBJ2-5	NA	NA	14	CASGPQGGQETQYF	TGTGCCAGTGGGCCACAGGGAGGGCAAGAGACCCAGTACTTC
TRBV29-1	TRBJ2-7	NA	NA	12	CSAAGPSYEQYF	TGCAGCGCGGCGGGACCCTCCTACGAGCAGTACTTC
TRBV5-4	TRBJ2-3	NA	NA	15	CASSLAIIDTDTQYF	TGTGCCAGCAGCCTCGCGATAATTGACACAGATACGCAGTATTTT
TRBV27	TRBJ2-3	TRBD2	once	16	CASSLGLAGSTDTQYF	TGTGCCAGCAGTTTGGGGTTAGCGGGGAGCACAGATACGCAGTATTTT
TRBV7-2	TRBJ1-2	NA	NA	16	CASSLALDGGSYGYTF	TGTGCCAGCAGCTTAGCTCTCGATGGGGGCAGCTATGGCTACACCTTC
TRBV7-2	TRBJ2-1	NA	NA	14	CASTHPSSYNEQFF	TGTGCCAGCACTCACCCGAGCTCCTACAATGAGCAGTTCTTC
TRBV18	TRBJ1-5	NA	NA	13	CASSLDSIEPQHF	TGTGCCAGCTCTCTCGACAGCATCGAGCCCCAGCATTTT
TRBV25-1	TRBJ2-2	TRBD2	NA	18	CASSESDFAGVRTGELFF	TGTGCCAGCAGTGAATCGGACTTTGCGGGAGTACGGACCGGGGAGCTGTTTTTT
TRBV7-3	TRBJ1-1	NA	NA	13	CASSFHPRTEAFF	TGTGCCAGCAGCTTCCACCCGCGCACTGAAGCTTTCTTT
TRBV7-3	TRBJ2-1	TRBD2	NA	15	CASSLPGLASNEQFF	TGTGCCAGCAGCCTACCGGGACTAGCGTCCAATGAGCAGTTCTTC
TRBV5-5	TRBJ2-7	TRBD2	few	15	CASSLDLAGLNEQYF	TGTGCCAGCAGCTTGGATCTAGCGGGATTAAACGAGCAGTACTTC
TRBV5-4	TRBJ2-7	TRBD1	NA	14	CASSPTGDSYEQYF	TGTGCCAGCAGCCCGACAGGGGACTCCTACGAGCAGTACTTC
TRBV7-9	TRBJ2-2	NA	NA	14	CASSPGTSSGELFF	TGTGCCAGCAGCCCAGGAACTTCATCCGGGGAGCTGTTTTTT
TRBV5-1	TRBJ2-2	NA	NA	13	CASSTRVTGELFF	TGCGCCAGCAGTACTCGGGTCACCGGGGAGCTGTTTTTT
TRBV28	TRBJ2-2	TRBD1	NA	19	CASSFVMPLGTANTGELFF	TGTGCCAGCAGTTTTGTGATGCCGTTGGGGACAGCGAACACCGGGGAGCTGTTTTTT
TRBV6-1	TRBJ1-4	NA	NA	13	CASSEHLNEKLFF	TGTGCCAGCAGTGAGCATCTAAATGAAAAACTGTTTTTT